This T cell receptor (beta chain) was retrieved from a study of blood T cells in healthy people across ages. The authors ran a second PCR of 7 to 11 cycles using a sample-barcoded 5' primer and a J-beta primer mix. TCRdb passed the 5' RACE reads through MiXCR, listing each CDR3 protein once. The sample consists of under 2 million distinct CDR3 sequences, roughly 30% of them appearing once. On this clonotype: One junction end disagrees with the germline gene, perhaps due to a read error.

Per germline, CDR1 MGHRA and CDR2 YSYEKL. CDR3 size: 18 residues. The rearrangement links TRBV4-1 to TRBJ2-5, with 7 positions matching TRBD1. Sequenced material: blood. This TCR derives from a woman aged 25 to 45 in good health. The DNA of the CDR3 is TGCGCCGGCAGCCCCACTGGGACAGCGAAAGAAGTTTGGGAGACCCAGTACTTC. Translating it yields CAGSPTGTAKEVWETQYF.